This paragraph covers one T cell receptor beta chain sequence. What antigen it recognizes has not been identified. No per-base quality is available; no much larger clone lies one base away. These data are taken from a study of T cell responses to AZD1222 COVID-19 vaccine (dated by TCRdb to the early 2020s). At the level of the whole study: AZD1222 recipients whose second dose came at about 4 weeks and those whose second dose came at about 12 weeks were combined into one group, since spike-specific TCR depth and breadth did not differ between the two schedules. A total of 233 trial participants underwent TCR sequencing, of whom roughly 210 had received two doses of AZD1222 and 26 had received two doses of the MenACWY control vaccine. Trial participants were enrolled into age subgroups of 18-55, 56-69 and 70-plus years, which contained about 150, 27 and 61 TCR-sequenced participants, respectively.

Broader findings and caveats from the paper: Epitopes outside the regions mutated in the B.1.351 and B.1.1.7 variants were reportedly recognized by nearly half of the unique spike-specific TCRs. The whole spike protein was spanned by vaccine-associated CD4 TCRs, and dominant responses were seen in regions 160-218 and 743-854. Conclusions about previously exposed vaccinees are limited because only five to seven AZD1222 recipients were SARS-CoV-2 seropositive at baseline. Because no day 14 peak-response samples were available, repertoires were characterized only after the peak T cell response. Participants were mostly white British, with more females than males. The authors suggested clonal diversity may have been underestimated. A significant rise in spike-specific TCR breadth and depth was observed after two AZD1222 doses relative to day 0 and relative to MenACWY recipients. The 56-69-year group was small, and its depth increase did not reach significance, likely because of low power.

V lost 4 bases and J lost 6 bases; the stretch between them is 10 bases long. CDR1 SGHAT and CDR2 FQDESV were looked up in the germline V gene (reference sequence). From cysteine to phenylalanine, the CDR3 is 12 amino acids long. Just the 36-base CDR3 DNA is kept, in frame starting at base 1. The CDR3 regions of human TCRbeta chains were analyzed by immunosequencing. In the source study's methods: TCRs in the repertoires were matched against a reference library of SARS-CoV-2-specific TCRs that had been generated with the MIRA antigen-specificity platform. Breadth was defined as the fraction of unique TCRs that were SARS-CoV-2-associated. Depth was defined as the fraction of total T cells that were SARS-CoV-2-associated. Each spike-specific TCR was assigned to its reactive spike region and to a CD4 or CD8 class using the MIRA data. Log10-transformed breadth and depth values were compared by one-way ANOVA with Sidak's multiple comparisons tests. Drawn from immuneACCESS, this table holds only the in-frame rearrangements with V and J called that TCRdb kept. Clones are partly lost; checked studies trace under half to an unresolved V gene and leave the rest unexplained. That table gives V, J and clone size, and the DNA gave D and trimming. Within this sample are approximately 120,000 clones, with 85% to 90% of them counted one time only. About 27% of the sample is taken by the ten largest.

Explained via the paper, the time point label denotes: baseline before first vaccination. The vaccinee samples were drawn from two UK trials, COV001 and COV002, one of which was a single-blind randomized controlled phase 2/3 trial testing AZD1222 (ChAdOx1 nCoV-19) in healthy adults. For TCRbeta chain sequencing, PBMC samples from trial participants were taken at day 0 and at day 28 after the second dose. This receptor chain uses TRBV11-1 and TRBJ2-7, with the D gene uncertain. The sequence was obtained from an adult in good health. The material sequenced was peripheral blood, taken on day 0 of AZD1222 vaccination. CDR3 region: CASSSSGIEQYF. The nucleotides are TGTGCCAGCAGCTCCTCGGGCATCGAGCAGTACTTC. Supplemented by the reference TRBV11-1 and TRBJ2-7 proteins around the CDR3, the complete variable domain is EAEVAQSPRYKITEKSQAVAFWCDPISGHATLYWYRQILGQGPELLVQFQDESVVDDSQLPKDRFSAERLKGVDSTLKIQPAELGDSAMYLCASSSSGIEQYFGPGTRLTVT.